This T cell receptor beta chain derives from a study of response to subunit inactivated influenza vaccine listed by TCRdb under 2018. A note on the overall study: Deep quantitative T cell receptor repertoire profiling was used in the study to track responses to a trivalent subunit inactivated influenza vaccine. What the study reported, not specific to this receptor: It was suggested by the authors that each seasonal influenza vaccination may recruit only a limited number of new T cells.

The sample holds a few counts of this clonotype. Its antigen remains undetermined. The sample holds no much larger clone one base away, and base qualities are not on file. The meaning of the sample's time point label: approximately 40 days after influenza vaccine administration. CDR1 SGHTA and CDR2 FQGNSA were looked up in the germline V gene. The CDR3 measures 16 amino acids from cysteine to phenylalanine. Kept here is only the CDR3 DNA, which spans 48 bases and is read in frame from base 1. A distance of 13 bases separates the germline ends of V and J, which lose 0 bases and 2 bases respectively. The library was generated by RT-PCR. Instrument on record: Illumina HiSeq 2500. TCRdb cleaned the public reads at Q25 with fastp, built clones with MiXCR and kept in-frame beta chains. Identical CDR3 protein sequences are pooled into one entry, listed with their most common genes and DNA. This sample has fewer than 700,000 distinct CDR3 sequences in its table, and around 13% of those were observed once. The ten top clones hold 13% of the sample.

Here the sequenced sample was PBMCs from blood, taken 45 days after vaccination. The TCR was taken from a man aged 45 to 65 who received an inactivated influenza vaccine. Donor details come from another sample of the same person, matched by shared clones. Here the chain combines TRBV7-2 and TRBJ2-5; the D gene is perhaps TRBD1 or TRBD2, as each covers 7 bases. CDR3 loop: CASSLASGGGQETQYF. The DNA reads TGTGCCAGCAGCTTAGCCTCAGGGGGAGGGCAAGAGACCCAGTACTTC.